This record concerns one T cell receptor (beta chain) sequence. What it binds is not known. This CDR3 is also generated by other DNA sequences in the sample. Only in-frame clones appear in the TCRdb table, and some are missing; sequencing was by immunoSEQ multiplex PCR. Counted here are fewer than 1 million clones, about 96% occurring once; the ten biggest clones make up around 0.21%. Naive-designated CD8 cells lacked CD45RO, were positively enriched for CCR7, and omitted terminally differentiated effector memory CD45RA+ cells. Nashville, Tennessee was home to all donors, each a Caucasian adult. The sample comes from a study of shared clonotypes between healthy human individuals. Whole-study findings and limits: Estimated richness values were generally larger in naive subsets than in memory subsets.

Germline V gene lookup returns CDR1 LGHNA and CDR2 YSLEER. Trimming pared 1 base from V and 0 bases from J, leaving 7 bases between. The CDR3 spans 15 residues. The sample comprised naive CD8+ T cells sorted from blood. The chain carries TRBV4-3 and TRBJ1-5; no definite D call. This receptor was taken from a young man in good health. CDR3 DNA: TGCGCCAGCAGCCAAGGGAGACATAGCAATCAGCCCCAGCATTTT. Translated, it gives CASSQGRHSNQPQHF.